One sample yielded the 20 T cell receptor beta chains listed below, sequenced in a study of shared clonotypes between healthy human individuals. TCRdb keeps only in-frame clones here, not all; method: immunoSEQ multiplex PCR. The sample lists 950,000 to 1,200,000 clones, approximately 80% occurring once. Sequencing was carried out using memory CD4+ T cells from PBMCs. The subset was: CD45RA-negative fraction. These receptor sequences come from a man younger than 30 in good health. Some clones in this sample may be carry-over from other donors' samples.

This clone was found once. The chain combines TRBV5-1 with TRBJ2-1; D remains unclear. Trimming took 0 bases from V and 4 from J, leaving 14 bases between them. Germline CDR1 reads SGHRS; CDR2 reads YFSETQ. There are 16 residues in the CDR3. The CDR3 loop is CASSLAAASLYNEQFF. For the CDR3, the DNA is TGCGCCAGCAGCTTGGCCGCAGCCAGCTTATACAATGAGCAGTTCTTC.

In this sample, this clone turned up once. The chain couples TRBV2 to TRBJ2-1; TRBD1 aligns across 8 bases. The CDR3 extends over 13 amino acids. V lost 7 bases, J lost 9 bases, and 8 bases stayed unmatched. The germline CDR1 and CDR2 sequences are SNHLY and FYNNEI. CDR3 nucleotide sequence: TGTGCCAGCACTTTGGACAGGGTAGCTGAGCAGTTCTTC. This translates into CASTLDRVAEQFF.

V and J are TRBV5-1 and TRBJ2-1, with D tentatively TRBD1 (5 bases). This CDR3 has 14 residues. V lost 4 bases and J 5 bases, leaving 13 bases between the germline ends. Germline assignment: CDR1 SGHRS and CDR2 YFSETQ. CDR3 in amino acids: CASSQGSQNNEQFF. The CDR3 DNA reads TGCGCCAGCAGCCAGGGCTCGCAGAACAATGAGCAGTTCTTC.

The chain employs TRBV7-9 and TRBJ2-1; unclear D gene. The CDR3 extends over 15 amino acids. Trimming cost V 4 bases and J 7 bases, with 17 bases left between them. Per germline, CDR1 SEHNR and CDR2 FQNEAQ (reference sequence). CDR3 sequence: CASSSPGPTLNEQFF. In nucleotides, the CDR3 is TGTGCCAGCAGCTCCCCGGGCCCTACTCTTAATGAGCAGTTCTTC.

The chain is built from TRBV10-3 and TRBJ2-3; 9 bases match TRBD1. Germline assignment: CDR1 ENHRY and CDR2 SYGVKD. The CDR3 loop spans 12 amino acids. The V and J ends lost 0 bases and 13 bases, in that order; junction bases with no gene match: 2. Written as DNA, the CDR3 is TGTGCCATCAGTGAGTCGAGGGACAGGGAGTATTTT. Translating gives CAISESRDREYF.

This clone was counted at least ten times. The chain joins TRBV7-6 to TRBJ2-1; D may be TRBD1 (5 bases). Germline CDR1 reads SGHVS; CDR2 reads FNYEAQ. The CDR3 totals 14 residues. With 2 bases removed from V and 5 bases from J, the gap between germline ends came to 10 bases. The CDR3 nucleotides are TGTGCCAGCAGCTTAAATGGGGCCCACAATGAGCAGTTCTTC. Protein: CASSLNGAHNEQFF.

This chain links TRBV7-9 with TRBJ2-2, with unresolved D. V shed 5 bases and J shed 2 bases, with 6 bases lying between them. Germline V gives CDR1 SEHNR, CDR2 FQNEAQ (reference sequence). The CDR3 sequence is 13 residues long. The CDR3 sequence: CASSPVNTGELFF. The CDR3 DNA reads as TGTGCCAGCAGCCCCGTTAACACCGGGGAGCTGTTTTTT.

V and J are TRBV28 and TRBJ2-3; the match to TRBD2 covers 7 bases. CDR3 length: 14 amino acids. V shed 3 bases, J shed 1 base, and the junction held 1 base outside the gene matches. CDR1 is MDHEN and CDR2 is SYDVKM in the germline V gene. The CDR3 DNA reads as TGTGCCAGCAGTTTTACTAGCGGCACAGATACGCAGTATTTT. Translated, it gives CASSFTSGTDTQYF.

The chain carries TRBV5-1 and TRBJ2-4; D not certain. This CDR3 has 15 amino acids. The germline V gene has CDR1 SGHRS and CDR2 YFSETQ. V was cut by 4 bases and J by 2 bases, with 13 bases left in between. The CDR3 DNA sequence: TGCGCCAGCAGCCGTCTTGTGGGGTCCAAAAACATTCAGTACTTC. Translation gives CASSRLVGSKNIQYF.

This sequence joins TRBV4-1 and TRBJ1-5; D unresolved. The CDR3 has 13 amino acids. Germline lookup yields CDR1 MGHRA and CDR2 YSYEKL. Trimming cost V 4 bases and J 9 bases, with 13 bases left between them. CDR3 sequence reads: CASSRDPTPPQHF. The CDR3 region has the DNA TGCGCCAGCAGCCGCGACCCGACCCCGCCCCAGCATTTT.

The chain joins TRBV6-8 to TRBJ1-2; D call uncertain. This CDR3 spans 16 amino acids. The germline V gene encodes CDR1 MNHGY and CDR2 SAAAGT. Trimming took off 2 bases at V and 4 bases at J, with 17 bases between the two ends. The CDR3 DNA reads TGTGCCAGCAGTTACGTTGGCGGAGCGGGCGGCTATGGCTACACCTTC. Amino acid sequence: CASSYVGGAGGYGYTF.

This sequence joins TRBV18 and TRBJ2-1; 9 bases agree with TRBD2. J lost 10 bases, V lost 6 bases, and 10 bases had no gene match. Per germline, CDR1 KGHSH and CDR2 LQKENI. The CDR3 contains 14 residues. The DNA of the CDR3 is TGTGCCAGCTCCAGGCGGGAGGGAGCAGGGGAGCAGTTCTTC. It yields the protein CASSRREGAGEQFF.

The chain joins TRBV10-2 to TRBJ2-7; either TRBD1 or TRBD2 may supply D (5 bases each). The germline V gene has CDR1 WSHSY and CDR2 SAAADI. This CDR3 has 13 residues. V lost 6 bases, J lost 0 bases, and 9 bases lay in between. The CDR3 bases are TGCGCCAGCAGGAGGGACGACTCCTACGAGCAGTACTTC. Protein: CASRRDDSYEQYF.

V gene TRBV11-2 combines with J gene TRBJ2-1; D is undetermined. V gave up 8 bases and J gave up 10 bases, with 9 bases separating them. Germline values: CDR1 SGHAT, CDR2 FQNNGV. The CDR3 covers 10 residues. The DNA of the CDR3 is TGTGCCAGCGGCACCCGAGAGCAGTTCTTC. Translation: CASGTREQFF.

This chain connects TRBV5-4 to TRBJ2-3, with D tentatively TRBD2 (6 bases). Germline V gives CDR1 SGHNT, CDR2 YYREEE (reference sequence). V gave up 4 bases and J gave up 6 bases, with 21 bases separating them. The CDR3 runs to 16 residues. The CDR3 is CASSLPHGTAGDTQYF. CDR3 bases: TGTGCCAGCAGCCTCCCGCATGGGACGGCGGGGGATACGCAGTATTTT.

J is TRBJ1-3 and V is TRBV7-2, with unresolved D. Trimming shortened V by 3 bases and J by 0 bases, and 9 bases separated the two germline ends. This CDR3 has 15 residues. CDR1 and CDR2 (germline): SGHTA, FQGNSA. The CDR3 bases are TGTGCCAGCAGCTTCGAGGGAGCCTCTGGAAACACCATATATTTT. Its translation: CASSFEGASGNTIYF. The whole variable domain, remainder taken from reference TRBV7-2 and TRBJ1-3, is GAGVSQSPSNKVTEKGKDVELRCDPISGHTALYWYRQSLGQGLEFLIYFQGNSAPDKSGLPSDRFSAERTGGSVSTLTIQRTQQEDSAVYLCASSFEGASGNTIYFGEGSWLTVV.

This clone has at least ten counts. The chain has TRBV30 and TRBJ1-1; D uncertain. This CDR3 is built from 11 residues. Germline assignment: CDR1 GTSNPN and CDR2 SVGIG (reference sequence). V was cut by 8 bases and J by 5 bases, with 12 bases left in between. For the CDR3, the DNA is TGTGCCCAGGAGTTGCGGACTGAAGCTTTCTTT. Translated: CAQELRTEAFF.

The rearrangement uses TRBV29-1 and TRBJ2-1; maybe TRBD1 (7 bases). Per germline, CDR1 SQVTM and CDR2 ANQGSEA. V was clipped by 6 bases and J by 4 bases, with 16 bases between them. CDR3 length equals 14 residues. In DNA form, the CDR3 reads TGCAGCGTCTTCAGGGGGAGGTGGTACAATGAGCAGTTCTTC. Translated, it gives CSVFRGRWYNEQFF.

This sequence joins TRBV10-2 and TRBJ2-3, with 14 bases lining up with TRBD2. CDR3 length equals 17 residues. V lost 7 bases to trimming and J lost 0 bases; unmatched junction nucleotides: 6. CDR1 is WSHSY and CDR2 is SAAADI in the germline V gene. The CDR3 nucleotides read TGCGCCAGCAATATGGGACTAGCGGGAGCAAGCACAGATACGCAGTATTTT. Translated, it gives CASNMGLAGASTDTQYF.

V is TRBV7-3 and J is TRBJ2-3, with D maybe TRBD1 (5 bases). The CDR3 is made up of 15 amino acids. CDR1 is SGHTA and CDR2 is FQGTGA in the germline V gene. V was shortened by 6 bases and J by 6 bases, with 19 bases between the two germline ends. The CDR3 reads CASSPTWGVWDTQYF. CDR3 nucleotide sequence: TGTGCCAGCAGTCCAACGTGGGGCGTTTGGGATACGCAGTATTTT.